This T cell receptor beta chain is drawn from a study of response to subunit inactivated influenza vaccine (dated 2018 in TCRdb). About the full investigation: Deep quantitative profiling of the T cell receptor repertoire was used in the study to follow responses to a trivalent subunit inactivated influenza vaccine.

Library preparation was by RT-PCR. The reads were generated on an Illumina HiSeq 2500. Starting from the raw public reads, TCRdb applied fastp trimming at Q25, assembled clones with MiXCR and retained in-frame beta chains. Rows are unified per CDR3 protein, each entry keeping the most common DNA and genes. Across this sample there are roughly 550,000 distinct CDR3 sequences, with 20% to 25% seen only once. Approximately 3% of the sample goes to the ten largest clones. Overall results and qualifications from the work: The authors proposed that each seasonal influenza vaccination may bring in only a limited number of new T cells.

From cysteine to phenylalanine, the CDR3 is 13 amino acids long. Only the CDR3 part of the read is kept: 39 bases, read in frame from the first base. As encoded in the germline V gene (reference sequence), CDR1 is LNHNV while CDR2 is YYDKDF. V lost 0 bases and J lost 5 bases; the stretch between them is 4 bases long. A note on this clonotype: There is no known antigen for this receptor. Base qualities are not recorded, but no much larger clone differs from it by a single base.

These same records also appear under a second study, on T cells expressing NK-cell markers. The second investigation adds: The TCR beta cDNA libraries were made using 5'RACE template switching, a step that added both a universal primer site and unique molecular identifiers. In sorted CD3+CD56+NKG2C+, CD3+CD56+NKG2C- and CD3+CD56-NKG2C+ T-cell subsets from several donors, TCR beta-chain repertoires were profiled. Seven of the eight sequenced donors were HCMV-seropositive and one was HCMV-seronegative. In several experiments an anti-gammadeltaTCR antibody was added to restrict sorting to alphabetaTCR-expressing T cells. In six donors, the dominant CD3+CD56+NKG2C+ clonotypes ranked among the top 10 CD8+ clonotypes, making up about 1.0-7.5% of CD8+ T cells. Those dominant clonotypes were again the most abundant among CD3+CD56-NKG2C+ cells in a handful of donors, at roughly 28.3-60.1%. Whether the expanded NKG2C-expressing T cell clones were specific for HCMV antigens remained unclear. The study sequenced eight donors, all healthy volunteers chosen at random: three men and five women. HCMV serostatus was determined by detecting HCMV-specific IgG in serum with a commercial ELISA kit. Peripheral blood mononuclear cells were isolated from blood by Ficoll density gradient centrifugation. Using Miltenyi isolation kits, CD4+ and CD8+ T cells were isolated from PBMC through magnetic immunoseparation. Synthesis of cDNA was primed from the TCR beta constant segment and was followed by two consecutive PCR amplification steps. Sequencing of the libraries produced 2 x 150 bp reads on Illumina HiSeq 2000/2500, MiSeq or NextSeq. MIGEC handled demultiplexing of the reads and grouping by UMI, while MiTCR was used to assemble and quantify clonotypes. To remove erroneous sequences, TCR cDNA sequences were retained only when supported by two or more reads. The tcR package was used for downstream repertoire analysis, and clonotypes were matched between fractions using CDR3 nucleotide sequence together with V segment. Antigen specificity was annotated against VDJdb with VDJmatch, allowing one amino acid substitution in CDR3.

The rearrangement joined TRBV15 to TRBJ2-2, with the D gene not clear enough to name. This receptor was taken from a man aged 50 or older who received an inactivated influenza vaccine. Donor details come from another sample of the same person, matched by shared clones. The sample was CD4+ T cells sorted from PBMCs, taken roughly 13 days after vaccination. The CDR3 region reads CATSREGTGELFF. The bases are TGTGCCACCAGCAGAGAAGGGACCGGGGAGCTGTTTTTT.